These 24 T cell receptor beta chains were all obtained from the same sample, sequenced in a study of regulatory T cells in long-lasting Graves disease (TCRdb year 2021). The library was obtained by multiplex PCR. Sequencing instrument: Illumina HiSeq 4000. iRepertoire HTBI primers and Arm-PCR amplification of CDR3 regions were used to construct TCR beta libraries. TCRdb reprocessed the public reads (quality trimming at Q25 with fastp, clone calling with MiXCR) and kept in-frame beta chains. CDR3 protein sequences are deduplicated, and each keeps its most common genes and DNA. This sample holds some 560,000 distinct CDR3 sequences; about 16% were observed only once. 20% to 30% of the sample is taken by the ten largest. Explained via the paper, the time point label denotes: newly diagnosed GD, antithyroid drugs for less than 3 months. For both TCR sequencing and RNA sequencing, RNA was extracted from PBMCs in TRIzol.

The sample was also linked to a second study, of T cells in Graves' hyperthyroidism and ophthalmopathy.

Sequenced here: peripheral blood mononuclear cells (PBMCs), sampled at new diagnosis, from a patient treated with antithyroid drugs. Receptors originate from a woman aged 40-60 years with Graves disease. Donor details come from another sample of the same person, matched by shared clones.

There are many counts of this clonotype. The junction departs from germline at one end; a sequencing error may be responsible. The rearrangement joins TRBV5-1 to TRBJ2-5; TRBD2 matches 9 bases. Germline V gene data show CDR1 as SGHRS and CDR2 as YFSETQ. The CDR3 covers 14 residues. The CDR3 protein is CASSLSSGGETQYF. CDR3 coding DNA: TGTGCCAGCAGCCTTAGTAGCGGGGGTGAGACCCAGTACTTC.

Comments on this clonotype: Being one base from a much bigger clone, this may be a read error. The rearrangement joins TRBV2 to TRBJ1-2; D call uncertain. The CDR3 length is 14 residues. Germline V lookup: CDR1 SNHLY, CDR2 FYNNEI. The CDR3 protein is CASGEAEPNYGYTF. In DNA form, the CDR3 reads TGTGCCAGCGGTGAAGCGGAACCGAACTATGGCTACACCTTC. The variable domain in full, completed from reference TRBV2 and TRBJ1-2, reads EPEVTQTPSHQVTQMGQEVILRCVPISNHLYFYWYRQILGQKVEFLVSFYNNEISEKSEIFDDQFSVERPDGSNFTLKIRSTKLEDSAMYFCASGEAEPNYGYTFGSGTRLTVV.

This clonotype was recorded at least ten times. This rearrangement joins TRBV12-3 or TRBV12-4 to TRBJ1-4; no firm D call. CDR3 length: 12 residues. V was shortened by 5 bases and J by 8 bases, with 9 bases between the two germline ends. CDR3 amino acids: CASSPGVEKLFF. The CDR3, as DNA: TGTGCCAGCAGTCCCGGAGTCGAAAAACTGTTTTTT.

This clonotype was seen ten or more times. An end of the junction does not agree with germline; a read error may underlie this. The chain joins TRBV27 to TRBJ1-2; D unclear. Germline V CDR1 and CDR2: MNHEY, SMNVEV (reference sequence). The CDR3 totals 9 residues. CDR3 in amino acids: CATRPRQRF. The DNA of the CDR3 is TGTGCCACTCGACCTCGTCAGCGCTTC.

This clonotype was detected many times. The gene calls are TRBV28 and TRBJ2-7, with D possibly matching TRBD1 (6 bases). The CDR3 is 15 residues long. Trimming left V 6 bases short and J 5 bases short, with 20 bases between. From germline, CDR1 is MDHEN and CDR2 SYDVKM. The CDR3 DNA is TGTGCCAGCAGCCGAATCCGGGACATTCGGAACGAGCAGTACTTC. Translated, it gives CASSRIRDIRNEQYF.

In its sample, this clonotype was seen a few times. This CDR3 is CAWSTGQGKFLIGYTF. In nucleotides, the CDR3 is TGTGCCTGGAGTACCGGACAGGGTAAATTCTTAATCGGCTACACCTTC. The chain couples TRBV30 to TRBJ1-2; 8 bases are a match to TRBD1. J gave up 8 bases and V 2 bases, and 16 bases lay outside the gene matches. The CDR3 spans 16 residues. Germline V gene sequence: CDR1 GTSNPN, CDR2 SVGIG (reference sequence).

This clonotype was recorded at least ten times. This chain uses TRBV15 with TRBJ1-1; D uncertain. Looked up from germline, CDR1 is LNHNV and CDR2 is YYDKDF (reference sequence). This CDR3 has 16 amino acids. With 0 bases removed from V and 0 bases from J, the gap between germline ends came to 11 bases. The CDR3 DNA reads TGTGCCACCAGCAGAGATCAGGCCAGTATGAACACTGAAGCTTTCTTT. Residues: CATSRDQASMNTEAFF.

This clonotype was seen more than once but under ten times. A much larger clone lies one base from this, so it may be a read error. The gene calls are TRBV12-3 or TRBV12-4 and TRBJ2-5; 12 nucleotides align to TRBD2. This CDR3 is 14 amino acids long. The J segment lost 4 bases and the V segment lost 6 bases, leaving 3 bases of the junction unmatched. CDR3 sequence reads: CASRLAGGSETQYF. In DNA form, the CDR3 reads TGTGCCAGCAGGCTAGCGGGGGGGTCAGAGACCCAGTACTTC.

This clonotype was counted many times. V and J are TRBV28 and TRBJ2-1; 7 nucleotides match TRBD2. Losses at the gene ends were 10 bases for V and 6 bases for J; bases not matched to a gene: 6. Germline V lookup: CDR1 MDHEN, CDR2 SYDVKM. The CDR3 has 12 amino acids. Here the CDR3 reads CATLASGNEQFF. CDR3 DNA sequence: TGTGCCACCTTGGCTAGCGGCAATGAGCAGTTCTTC.

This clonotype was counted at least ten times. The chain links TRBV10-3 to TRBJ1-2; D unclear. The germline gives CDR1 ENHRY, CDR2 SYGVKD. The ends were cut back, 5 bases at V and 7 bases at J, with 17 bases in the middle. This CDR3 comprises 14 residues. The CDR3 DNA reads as TGTGCCATCAGTAATGACCGCGACTTGACTGGCTACACCTTC. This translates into CAISNDRDLTGYTF.

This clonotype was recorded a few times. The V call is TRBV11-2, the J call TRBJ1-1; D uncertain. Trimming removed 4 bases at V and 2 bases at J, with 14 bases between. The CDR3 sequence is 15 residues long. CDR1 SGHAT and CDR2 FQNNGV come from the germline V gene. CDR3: CASSSKLGTNTEAFF. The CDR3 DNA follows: TGTGCCAGCAGCTCCAAATTAGGAACAAACACTGAAGCTTTCTTT.

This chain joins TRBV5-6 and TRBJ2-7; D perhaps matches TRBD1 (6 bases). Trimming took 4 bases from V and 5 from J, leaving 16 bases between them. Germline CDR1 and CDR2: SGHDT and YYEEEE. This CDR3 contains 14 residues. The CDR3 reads CASSGSTGFDEQYF. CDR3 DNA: TGTGCCAGCAGCGGGAGTACAGGGTTCGACGAGCAGTACTTC.

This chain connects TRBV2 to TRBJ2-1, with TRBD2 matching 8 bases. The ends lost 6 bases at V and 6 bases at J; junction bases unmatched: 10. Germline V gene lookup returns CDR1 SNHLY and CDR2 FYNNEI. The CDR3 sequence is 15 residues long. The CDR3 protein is CASRPLSGVPNEQFF. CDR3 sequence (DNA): TGTGCCAGCAGGCCCCTTAGCGGGGTACCCAATGAGCAGTTCTTC.

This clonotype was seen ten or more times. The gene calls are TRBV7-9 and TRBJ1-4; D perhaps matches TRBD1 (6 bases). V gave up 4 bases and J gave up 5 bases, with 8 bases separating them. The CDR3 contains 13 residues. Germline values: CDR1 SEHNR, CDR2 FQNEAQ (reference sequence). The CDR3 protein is CASSSRGNEKLFF. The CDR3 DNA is TGTGCCAGCAGCTCCAGGGGAAATGAAAAACTGTTTTTT. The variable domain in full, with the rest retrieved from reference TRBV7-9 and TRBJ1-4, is DTGVSQNPRHKITKRGQNVTFRCDPISEHNRLYWYRQTLGQGPEFLTYFQNEAQLEKSRLLSDRFSAERPKGSFSTLEIQRTEQGDSAMYLCASSSRGNEKLFFGSGTQLSVL.

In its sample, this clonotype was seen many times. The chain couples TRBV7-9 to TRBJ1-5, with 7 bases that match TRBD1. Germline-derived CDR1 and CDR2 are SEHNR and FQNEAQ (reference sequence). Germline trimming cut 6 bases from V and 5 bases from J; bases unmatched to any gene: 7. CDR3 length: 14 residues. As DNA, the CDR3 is TGTGCCAGCAGTGTGGGACAGTCGGATCAGCCCCAGCATTTT. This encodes CASSVGQSDQPQHF.

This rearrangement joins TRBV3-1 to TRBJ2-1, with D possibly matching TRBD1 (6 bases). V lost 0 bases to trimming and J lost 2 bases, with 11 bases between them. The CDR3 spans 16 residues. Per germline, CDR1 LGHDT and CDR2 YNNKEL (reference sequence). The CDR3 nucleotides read TGTGCCAGCAGCCAAGATCCTAGGACAGCCTACAATGAGCAGTTCTTC. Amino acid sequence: CASSQDPRTAYNEQFF.

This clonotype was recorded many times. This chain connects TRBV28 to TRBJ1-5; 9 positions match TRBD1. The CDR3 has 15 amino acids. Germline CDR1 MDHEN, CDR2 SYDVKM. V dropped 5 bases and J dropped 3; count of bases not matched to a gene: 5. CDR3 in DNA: TGTGCCAGCAGTCCCGGACAGGGGAACAATCAGCCCCAGCATTTT. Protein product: CASSPGQGNNQPQHF.

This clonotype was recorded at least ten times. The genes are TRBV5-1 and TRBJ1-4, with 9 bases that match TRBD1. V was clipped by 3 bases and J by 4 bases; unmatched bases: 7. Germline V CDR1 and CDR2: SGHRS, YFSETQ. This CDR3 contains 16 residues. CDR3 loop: CASSWGTGSGNEKLFF. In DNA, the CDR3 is TGCGCCAGCAGCTGGGGGACAGGGTCTGGTAATGAAAAACTGTTTTTT.

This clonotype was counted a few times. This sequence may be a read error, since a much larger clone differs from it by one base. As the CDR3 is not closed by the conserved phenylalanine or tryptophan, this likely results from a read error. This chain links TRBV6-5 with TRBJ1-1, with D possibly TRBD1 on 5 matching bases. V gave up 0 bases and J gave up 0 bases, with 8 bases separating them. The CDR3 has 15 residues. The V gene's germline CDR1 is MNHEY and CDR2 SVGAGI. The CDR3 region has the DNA TGTGCCAGCAGTTACTCAGGGGCTCTGAACACTGAAGCTTTCCTT. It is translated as CASSYSGALNTEAFL.

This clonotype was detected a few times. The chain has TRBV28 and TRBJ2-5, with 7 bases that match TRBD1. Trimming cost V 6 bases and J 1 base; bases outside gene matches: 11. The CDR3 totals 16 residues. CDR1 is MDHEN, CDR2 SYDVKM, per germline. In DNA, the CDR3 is TGTGCCAGCAGGGGCTGGGACAGCCAAACCCAAGAGACCCAGTACTTC. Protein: CASRGWDSQTQETQYF.

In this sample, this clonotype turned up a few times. The CDR3 protein is CASSYSGLADMEQYF. DNA of the CDR3: TGTGCCAGCAGTTACTCGGGTCTAGCGGACATGGAGCAGTACTTC. This chain joins TRBV6-2 or TRBV6-3 and TRBJ2-7; 7 positions agree with TRBD2. Per the germline V gene, CDR1 is MNHEY and CDR2 is SVGEGT. J lost 7 bases, V lost 0 bases, and 9 bases had no gene match. The CDR3 runs to 15 residues.

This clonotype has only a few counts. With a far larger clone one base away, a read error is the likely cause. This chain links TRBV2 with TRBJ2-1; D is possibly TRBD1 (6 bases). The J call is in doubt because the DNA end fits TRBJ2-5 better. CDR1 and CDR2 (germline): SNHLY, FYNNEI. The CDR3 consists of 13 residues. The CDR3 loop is CASSESRGEAQYF. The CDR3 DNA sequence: TGTGCCAGCAGTGAATCCAGGGGTGAGGCCCAGTACTTC.

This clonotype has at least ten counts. CDR3 sequence: CASSDPDRKSSYEQYF. The DNA of the CDR3 is TGTGCCAGCAGTGATCCCGACAGAAAGAGCTCCTACGAGCAGTACTTC. The chain employs TRBV2 and TRBJ2-7; perhaps TRBD1 as D (5 bases). CDR3 length: 16 amino acids. Germline V gene data show CDR1 as SNHLY and CDR2 as FYNNEI. V lost 3 bases and J 0 bases, leaving 15 bases between the germline ends.

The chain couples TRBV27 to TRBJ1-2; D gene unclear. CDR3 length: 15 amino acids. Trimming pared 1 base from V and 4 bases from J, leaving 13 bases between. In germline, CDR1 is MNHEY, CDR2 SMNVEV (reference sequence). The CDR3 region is CASSLFGRSLYGYTF. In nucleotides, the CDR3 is TGTGCCAGCAGTTTATTCGGAAGATCCCTCTATGGCTACACCTTC.